Detailed here is one T cell receptor beta chain. The junction shows a germline mismatch at one end, possibly a read error. This entry belongs to a study of blood T cell repertoires in COVID-19. Looking at the study overall: The study drew acute and convalescent COVID-19 samples from the United States, Italy and Spain.

This CDR3 spans 16 amino acids. Germline loops: CDR1 SSHAT, CDR2 FNYEAQ (reference sequence). The protocol was immunoSEQ multiplex PCR, while the TCRdb copy is restricted to in-frame clones and leaves out a portion. The sample consists of about 260,000 clones, about 80% of them appearing once. This chain uses TRBV7-7 with TRBJ2-2; D is possibly TRBD1 (6 bases). The sequencing input was peripheral blood. The TCR originated in an elderly woman with acute or convalescent COVID-19. This CDR3 is CASSFKAGAPTGELFF. The CDR3 DNA reads TGTGCTAGCAGCTTCAAGGCAGGGGCACCAACCGGGGAGCTGTTTTTT.